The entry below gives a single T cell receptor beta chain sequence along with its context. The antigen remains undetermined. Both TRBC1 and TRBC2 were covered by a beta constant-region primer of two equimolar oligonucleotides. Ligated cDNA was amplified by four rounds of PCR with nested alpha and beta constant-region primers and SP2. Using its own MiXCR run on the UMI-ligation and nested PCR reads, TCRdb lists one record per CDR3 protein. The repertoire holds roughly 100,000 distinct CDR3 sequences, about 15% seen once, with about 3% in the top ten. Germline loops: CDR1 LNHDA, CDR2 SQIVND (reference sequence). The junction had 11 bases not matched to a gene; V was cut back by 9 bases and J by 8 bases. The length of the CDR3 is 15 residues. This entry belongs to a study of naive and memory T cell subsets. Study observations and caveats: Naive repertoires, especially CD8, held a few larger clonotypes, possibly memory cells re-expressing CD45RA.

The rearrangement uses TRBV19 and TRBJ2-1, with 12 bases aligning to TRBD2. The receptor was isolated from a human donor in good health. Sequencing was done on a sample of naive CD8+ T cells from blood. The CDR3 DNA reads TGTGCCAGCACTAGTAGGACTAGCGGGGCGGATGAGCAGTTCTTC. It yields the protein CASTSRTSGADEQFF. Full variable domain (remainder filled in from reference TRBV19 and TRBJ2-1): DGGITQSPKYLFRKEGQNVTLSCEQNLNHDAMYWYRQDPGQGLRLIYYSQIVNDFQKGDIAEGYSVSREKKESFPLTVTSAQKNPTAFYLCASTSRTSGADEQFFGPGTRLTVL.